What follows are 3 T cell receptor beta chains derived from one specimen sequenced in a study of OX40 agonist ivuxolimab in advanced cancers. Sequenced by immunoSEQ multiplex PCR; TCRdb stores in-frame clones only, minus some. The table records about 56,000 clones, 82% of them present only once. Specimen: CD4+ or CD8+ T cells sorted from blood, collected in a trial of the OX40 agonist ivuxolimab. The receptors originated from an adult with an advanced solid tumor such as melanoma, head and neck, liver or kidney cancer.

The table lists this clone with many counts. This rearrangement joins TRBV5-1 to TRBJ1-1; 8 nucleotides align to TRBD1. Germline V gives CDR1 SGHRS, CDR2 YFSETQ. This CDR3 spans 16 amino acids. After removal of 0 bases from V and 7 bases from J, the junction contained 11 bases not matched to a gene. CDR3 in amino acids: CASSLATGTGRGEAFF. CDR3 nucleotides: TGCGCCAGCAGCTTGGCTACGGGGACAGGCAGGGGTGAAGCTTTCTTT. The full variable domain, rest sourced from reference TRBV5-1 and TRBJ1-1, is KAGVTQTPRYLIKTRGQQVTLSCSPISGHRSVSWYQQTPGQGLQFLFEYFSETQRNKGNFPGRFSGRQFSNSRSEMNVSTLELGDSALYLCASSLATGTGRGEAFFGQGTRLTVV.

The V gene is TRBV6-6, the J gene TRBJ1-1; 9 nucleotides line up with TRBD1. J was trimmed by 3 bases and V by 1 base; bases with no gene match: 0. Germline V gene sequence: CDR1 MNHNY, CDR2 SVGAGI (reference sequence). CDR3 size: 14 residues. The CDR3 nucleotides are TGTGCCAGCAGTTACTGGACAGGGGACACTGAAGCTTTCTTT. Translation gives CASSYWTGDTEAFF.

The genes are TRBV7-3 and TRBJ1-2; D perhaps matches TRBD1 (6 bases). Germline-derived CDR1 and CDR2 are SGHTA and FQGTGA. Trimming took 4 bases from V and 6 from J, leaving 6 bases between them. The CDR3 totals 11 residues. In DNA form, the CDR3 reads TGTGCCAGCAGCTCAGGGGATGGCTACACCTTC. Amino acids: CASSSGDGYTF.